Reported below is one T cell receptor (beta chain). Its antigen is not known. The sample belongs to a study of beta chain features in type 1 diabetes. Trimming shortened V by 0 bases and J by 5 bases, and 7 bases separated the two germline ends. There are 14 residues in the CDR3. Germline V gene data show CDR1 as MNHNY and CDR2 as SVGAGI (reference sequence). Sequencing targeted expressed TCRB transcripts, as all isolated RNA had been reverse transcribed. Sequencing was performed with immunoSEQ multiplex PCR; in TCRdb, only in-frame clones are kept and a portion is missing. The table lists some 220,000 clones, approximately 10% of them singletons. General observations from the study: Type 1 diabetes patients showed fewer insertions and more deletions at VDJ junctions.

Sequenced sample: central memory CD4+ T cells from blood. The V call is TRBV6-6, the J call TRBJ1-4; the D is unclear. The TCR comes from a man aged 18 to 30 in good health. As DNA, the CDR3 is TGTGCCAGCAGTTACTCGCCTCGGAATGAAAAACTGTTTTTT. Its protein is CASSYSPRNEKLFF.